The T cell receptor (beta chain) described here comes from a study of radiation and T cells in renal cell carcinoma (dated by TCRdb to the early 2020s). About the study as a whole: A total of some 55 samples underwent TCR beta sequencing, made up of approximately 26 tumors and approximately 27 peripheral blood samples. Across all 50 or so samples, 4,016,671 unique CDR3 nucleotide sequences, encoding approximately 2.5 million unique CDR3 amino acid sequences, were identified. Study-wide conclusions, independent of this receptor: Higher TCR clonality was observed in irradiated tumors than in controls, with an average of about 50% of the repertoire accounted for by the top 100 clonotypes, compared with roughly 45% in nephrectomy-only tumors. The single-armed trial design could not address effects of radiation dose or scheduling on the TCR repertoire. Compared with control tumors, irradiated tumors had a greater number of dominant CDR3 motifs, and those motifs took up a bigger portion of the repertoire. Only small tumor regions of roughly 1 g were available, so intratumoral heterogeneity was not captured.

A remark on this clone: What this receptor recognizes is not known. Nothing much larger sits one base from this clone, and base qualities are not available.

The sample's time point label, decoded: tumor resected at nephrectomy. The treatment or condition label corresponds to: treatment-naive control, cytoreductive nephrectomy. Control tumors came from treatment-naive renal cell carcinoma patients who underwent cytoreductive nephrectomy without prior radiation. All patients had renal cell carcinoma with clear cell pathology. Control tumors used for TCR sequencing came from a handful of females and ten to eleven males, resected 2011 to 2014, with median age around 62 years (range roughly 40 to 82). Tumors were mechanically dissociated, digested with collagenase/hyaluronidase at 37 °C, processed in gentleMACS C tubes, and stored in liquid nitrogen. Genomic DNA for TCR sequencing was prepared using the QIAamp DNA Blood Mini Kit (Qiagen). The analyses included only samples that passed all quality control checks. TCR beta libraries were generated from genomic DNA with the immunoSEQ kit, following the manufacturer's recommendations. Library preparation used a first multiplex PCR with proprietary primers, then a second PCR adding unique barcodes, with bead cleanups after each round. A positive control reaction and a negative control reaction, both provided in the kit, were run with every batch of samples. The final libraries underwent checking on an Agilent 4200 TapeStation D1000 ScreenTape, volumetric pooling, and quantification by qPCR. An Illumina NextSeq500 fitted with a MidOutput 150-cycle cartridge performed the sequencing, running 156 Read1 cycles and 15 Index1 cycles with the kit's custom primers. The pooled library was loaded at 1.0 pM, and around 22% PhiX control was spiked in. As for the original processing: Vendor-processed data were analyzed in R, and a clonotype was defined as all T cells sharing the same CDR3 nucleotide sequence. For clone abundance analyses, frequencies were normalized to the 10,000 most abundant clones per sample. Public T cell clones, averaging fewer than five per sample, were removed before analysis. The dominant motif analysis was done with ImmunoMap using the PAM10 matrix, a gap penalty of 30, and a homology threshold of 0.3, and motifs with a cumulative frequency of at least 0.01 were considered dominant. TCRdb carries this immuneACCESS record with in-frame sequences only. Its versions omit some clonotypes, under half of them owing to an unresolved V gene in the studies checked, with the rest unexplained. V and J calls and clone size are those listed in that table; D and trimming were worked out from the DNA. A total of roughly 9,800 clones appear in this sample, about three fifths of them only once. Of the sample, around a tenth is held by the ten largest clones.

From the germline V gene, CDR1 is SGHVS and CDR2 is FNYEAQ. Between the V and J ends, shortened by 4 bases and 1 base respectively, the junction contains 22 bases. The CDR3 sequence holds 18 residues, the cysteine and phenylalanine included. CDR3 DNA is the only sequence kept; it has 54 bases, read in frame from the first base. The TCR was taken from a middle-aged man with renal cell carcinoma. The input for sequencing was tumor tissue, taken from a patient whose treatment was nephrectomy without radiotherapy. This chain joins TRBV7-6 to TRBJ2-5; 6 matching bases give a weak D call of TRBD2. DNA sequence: TGTGCCAGCAGCTACCGCCCTCACGCTCGGGGGATCCAAGAGACCCAGTACTTC. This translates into CASSYRPHARGIQETQYF.